These 20 T cell receptor beta chains came from one sample sequenced in a study of shared clonotypes between healthy human individuals. The protocol was immunoSEQ multiplex PCR, while the TCRdb copy is restricted to in-frame clones and leaves out a portion. The sample carries more than 2 million clones, around 95% recorded once. Sequencing was performed on naive CD4+ T cells sorted from blood. Sample subset: CD45RA+ positively selected. The receptors derive from a man in his late teens or twenties in good health.

This chain uses TRBV27 with TRBJ2-1; perhaps D is TRBD1 or TRBD2 (5 bases each). Deletions cut 5 bases from V and 0 bases from J, with 17 bases between. Per germline, CDR1 MNHEY and CDR2 SMNVEV (reference sequence). This CDR3 has 17 amino acids. The CDR3 spells CASSLEGPHNSYNEQFF. The DNA of the CDR3 is TGTGCCAGCAGTCTAGAGGGACCACATAACTCCTACAATGAGCAGTTCTTC.

A remark on this clone: The sample carries other DNA sequences with the same CDR3. The gene calls are TRBV5-1 and TRBJ2-3; TRBD2 might be the D (5 bases). CDR3 length: 14 amino acids. V was shortened by 3 bases and J by 3 bases, with 11 bases between the two germline ends. The V gene's germline CDR1 is SGHRS and CDR2 YFSETQ. Here the CDR3 DNA reads TGCGCCAGCAGCTCCGGACTGGCGACAGATACGCAGTATTTT. Amino acid sequence: CASSSGLATDTQYF.

The rearrangement links TRBV27 to TRBJ2-5; unclear D gene. The CDR3 is 12 amino acids. V lost 2 bases, J lost 2 bases, and 3 bases lay in between. The germline CDR1 and CDR2 sequences are MNHEY and SMNVEV (reference sequence). The CDR3 nucleotides are TGTGCCAGCAGTTTACCGCAAGAGACCCAGTACTTC. Protein product: CASSLPQETQYF.

V usage is TRBV30 and J usage is TRBJ2-3; maybe TRBD2 (6 bases). Trimming stripped 3 bases from V and 4 bases from J, with 8 bases between. This CDR3 region has 12 residues. Germline values: CDR1 GTSNPN, CDR2 SVGIG (reference sequence). The CDR3 loop reads CAWRTRADTQYF. CDR3 coding DNA: TGTGCCTGGAGGACTAGGGCAGATACGCAGTATTTT.

This chain uses TRBV6-5 with TRBJ1-5; D possibly corresponds to TRBD1 (6 bases). Trimming pared 5 bases from V and 2 bases from J, leaving 13 bases between. This CDR3 is built from 15 residues. From germline, CDR1 is MNHEY and CDR2 SVGAGI. For the CDR3, the DNA is TGTGCCAGCAGTGTGGACAGCCTCGGCAATCAGCCCCAGCATTTT. Encoded protein: CASSVDSLGNQPQHF.

This clone was observed once. This chain connects TRBV7-2 to TRBJ2-3; 9 nucleotides match TRBD2. Per germline, CDR1 SGHTA and CDR2 FQGNSA. This CDR3 region has 15 residues. V was pared by 1 base and J by 4 bases, with 3 bases of the junction left unmatched. CDR3 amino acids: CASSLGGRAADTQYF. For the CDR3, the DNA is TGTGCCAGCAGCTTAGGCGGGAGGGCCGCAGATACGCAGTATTTT. Combining the CDR3 with reference TRBV7-2 and TRBJ2-3 gives the whole variable domain GAGVSQSPSNKVTEKGKDVELRCDPISGHTALYWYRQSLGQGLEFLIYFQGNSAPDKSGLPSDRFSAERTGGSVSTLTIQRTQQEDSAVYLCASSLGGRAADTQYFGPGTRLTVL.

The rearrangement uses TRBV4-1 and TRBJ2-6; D remains unclear. The CDR3 is 19 residues long. V shed 0 bases and J shed 0 bases, with 15 bases lying between them. Germline CDR1 MGHRA, CDR2 YSYEKL. The CDR3 DNA follows: TGCGCCAGCAGCCAAGATCAGATAGGCCGACCCTCTGGGGCCAACGTCCTGACTTTC. It encodes CASSQDQIGRPSGANVLTF.

A remark on this clone: Other nucleotide sequences in the sample specify the same CDR3. CDR3 protein: CASSLSGSSYEQYF. CDR3 nucleotide sequence: TGCGCCAGCAGCTTGAGTGGAAGCTCCTACGAGCAGTACTTC. The V gene is TRBV5-1, the J gene TRBJ2-7; D is uncertain. CDR1 SGHRS and CDR2 YFSETQ come from the germline V gene. Deletions cut 1 base from V and 0 bases from J, with 8 bases between. CDR3 length: 14 residues.

This chain links TRBV30 with TRBJ2-5, with 9 bases lining up with TRBD2. Germline-derived CDR1 and CDR2 are GTSNPN and SVGIG (reference sequence). J lost 4 bases, V lost 2 bases, and 11 bases had no gene match. The CDR3 totals 16 residues. CDR3 in DNA: TGTGCCTGGAGTCCAAATCTAGCGGGGTTAACAGAGACCCAGTACTTC. It yields the protein CAWSPNLAGLTETQYF. Together with reference TRBV30 and TRBJ2-5, the CDR3 gives the full variable domain: SQTIHQWPATLVQPVGSPLSLECTVEGTSNPNLYWYRQAAGRGLQLLFYSVGIGQISSEVPQNLSASRPQDRQFILSSKKLLLSDSGFYLCAWSPNLAGLTETQYFGPGTRLLVL.

The rearrangement joins TRBV30 to TRBJ1-4; TRBD1 aligns across 7 bases. V trimming: 3 bases; J trimming: 0 bases; junction bases outside the gene matches: 7. The CDR3 has 16 amino acids. Germline V gene sequence: CDR1 GTSNPN, CDR2 SVGIG (reference sequence). The CDR3 nucleotides read TGTGCCTGGAGCGCGAACCAGGGGGCAACTAATGAAAAACTGTTTTTT. Its translation is CAWSANQGATNEKLFF.

The chain carries TRBV5-6 and TRBJ2-1, with D unclear. CDR1 and CDR2 from the germline V gene are SGHDT and YYEEEE. Deletions cut 6 bases from V and 8 bases from J, with 12 bases between. This CDR3 spans 12 amino acids. The CDR3 sequence is CASTSRFYEQFF. The CDR3 DNA reads TGTGCCAGCACTTCTCGGTTTTATGAGCAGTTCTTC. Complete variable domain (other parts from reference TRBV5-6 and TRBJ2-1): DAGVTQSPTHLIKTRGQQVTLRCSPKSGHDTVSWYQQALGQGPQFIFQYYEEEERQRGNFPDRFSGHQFPNYSSELNVNALLLGDSALYLCASTSRFYEQFFGPGTRLTVL.

This chain joins TRBV4-1 and TRBJ2-3; possible D gene TRBD2, 5 bases. The V end was cut by 0 bases, the J end by 0 bases, with 13 bases between. The CDR3 contains 17 residues. Germline CDR1 is MGHRA and CDR2 is YSYEKL. CDR3 sequence reads: CASSQDSQRRSTDTQYF. The CDR3 DNA reads TGCGCCAGCAGCCAAGATTCCCAGCGGAGGAGCACAGATACGCAGTATTTT.

This chain connects TRBV10-1 to TRBJ1-5; no clear D gene. Germline loops: CDR1 WNHNN, CDR2 SYGVQD (reference sequence). The CDR3 length is 14 residues. The V end was cut by 2 bases, the J end by 1 base, with 6 bases between. This CDR3 is CASSERHSNQPQHF. The CDR3 coding sequence is TGCGCCAGCAGTGAGAGGCACAGCAATCAGCCCCAGCATTTT.

The chain is built from TRBV28 and TRBJ2-4, with D perhaps TRBD1 or TRBD2 (5 bases each). The V gene lost 9 bases and the J gene lost 5 bases, with 17 bases spanning the gap. From germline, CDR1 is MDHEN and CDR2 SYDVKM. CDR3 length: 14 residues. The CDR3 sequence: CASKQGTAENIQYF. CDR3 nucleotides: TGTGCCAGTAAACAAGGGACCGCGGAAAACATTCAGTACTTC.

The chain has TRBV10-2 and TRBJ2-3, with TRBD1 as a possible D gene (6 bases). Germline V gene data show CDR1 as WSHSY and CDR2 as SAAADI. V gave up 8 bases and J gave up 0 bases, with 21 bases separating them. The CDR3 runs to 17 residues. CDR3 amino acids: CASYETGSQGSTDTQYF. As DNA, the CDR3 is TGCGCCAGCTATGAGACTGGCAGCCAGGGGAGCACAGATACGCAGTATTTT.

In the case of this clone: The same CDR3 can be traced to other DNA sequences in this sample. This chain links TRBV9 with TRBJ1-2; the D gene is possibly TRBD1 (6 bases). The germline V gene has CDR1 SGDLS and CDR2 YYNGEE. The CDR3 has 13 residues. The ends were cut back, 2 bases at V and 2 bases at J, with 7 bases in the middle. The CDR3 here is CASSVTGNYGYTF. DNA for the CDR3: TGTGCCAGCAGCGTTACAGGGAACTATGGCTACACCTTC.

The chain uses TRBV30 and TRBJ2-5, with D uncertain. The V gene's germline CDR1 is GTSNPN and CDR2 SVGIG (reference sequence). Trimming took off 3 bases at V and 4 bases at J, with 24 bases between the two ends. The CDR3 has 17 amino acids. The CDR3 nucleotides are TGTGCCTGGAGGGTACAAAAAGTCTCGAGCCGTATAGAGACCCAGTACTTC. This sequence encodes CAWRVQKVSSRIETQYF.

V gene TRBV30 combines with J gene TRBJ2-5; 9 positions match TRBD2. The V and J ends lost 0 bases and 4 bases, in that order; junction bases with no gene match: 3. This CDR3 region has 14 residues. Germline values: CDR1 GTSNPN, CDR2 SVGIG (reference sequence). CDR3 protein: CAWSVPSGIETQYF. The CDR3 coding sequence is TGTGCCTGGAGTGTGCCTAGCGGGATAGAGACCCAGTACTTC. Full variable domain (remainder filled in from reference TRBV30 and TRBJ2-5): SQTIHQWPATLVQPVGSPLSLECTVEGTSNPNLYWYRQAAGRGLQLLFYSVGIGQISSEVPQNLSASRPQDRQFILSSKKLLLSDSGFYLCAWSVPSGIETQYFGPGTRLLVL.

The chain links TRBV9 to TRBJ2-7, with D perhaps TRBD2 (6 bases). Trimming took 1 base from V and 5 from J, leaving 16 bases between them. This CDR3 spans 15 amino acids. Germline loops: CDR1 SGDLS, CDR2 YYNGEE. CDR3 in DNA: TGTGCCAGCAGCGTACGGGACTCCCCGGGGCACGAGCAGTACTTC. Its protein is CASSVRDSPGHEQYF.

The V call is TRBV6-5, the J call TRBJ2-3; a possible D gene is TRBD1 (6 bases). This CDR3 has 14 amino acids. V was clipped by 5 bases and J by 0 bases, with 9 bases between them. Germline lookup yields CDR1 MNHEY and CDR2 SVGAGI. The CDR3 loop reads CASSKGQSTDTQYF. The CDR3 nucleotides are TGTGCCAGCAGTAAAGGACAGAGCACAGATACGCAGTATTTT.